The 29 T cell receptor beta chains in this list originate from one sample, sequenced in a study of cytomegalovirus exposure and HLA in healthy donors (dated by TCRdb to about 2017). The protocol used for the library was the immunoSEQ multiplex PCR assay. For the multiplex PCR, a mixture combining 60 forward primers for TCR Vbeta segments and 13 reverse primers for TCR Jbeta segments was used. TCRdb retrieved this table from immuneACCESS and kept in-frame rearrangements only. Not all clones are present; in checked studies, unresolved V genes account for under half, and no reason is known for the remainder. The sample table shows 80,000 or so clones, and 62% are seen once. Together, the top ten hold roughly 4% of the sample. The sample consisted of PBMCs. The receptors were sampled from a male donor in good health and CMV-seropositive.

Only a few counts were recorded for this clone. The V call is TRBV14, the J call TRBJ2-2, with D possibly matching TRBD1 (5 bases). Trimming stripped 5 bases from V and 4 bases from J, with 11 bases between. Germline assignment: CDR1 SGHDN and CDR2 FVKESK. The CDR3 sequence is 14 residues long. CDR3 nucleotides: TGTGCCAGCAGCTTCCGACAGTTCACCGGGGAGCTGTTTTTT. Protein: CASSFRQFTGELFF.

V gene TRBV11-1 combines with J gene TRBJ2-5; 7 nucleotides match TRBD1. Gene TRBJ2-7 matches the end of the DNA better, so the J call may be wrong. The germline V gene has CDR1 SGHAT and CDR2 FQDESV (reference sequence). The CDR3 consists of 14 residues. CDR3 residues: CASSLRDRAYEQYF. The CDR3 DNA sequence: TGTGCCAGCAGCTTAAGGGACAGAGCCTACGAGCAGTACTTC.

The V and J genes are TRBV7-8 and TRBJ2-1; no firm D call. V lost 3 bases to trimming and J lost 0 bases, with 6 bases between them. Germline-derived CDR1 and CDR2 are SGHVS and FQNEAQ. The CDR3 runs to 14 residues. Here the CDR3 DNA reads TGTGCCAGCAGCTTTAGCAGCTCCTACAATGAGCAGTTCTTC. Its protein is CASSFSSSYNEQFF.

The J gene is TRBJ2-3, the V gene TRBV7-2; 7 bases map to TRBD2. The CDR3 length is 16 residues. Unmatched junction bases numbered 7, after V lost 0 bases and J lost 4 bases. CDR1 is SGHTA, CDR2 FQGNSA, per germline. In DNA form, the CDR3 reads TGTGCCAGCAGCTTAGCTGGGCGGGGGTTCGCAGATACGCAGTATTTT. Translating gives CASSLAGRGFADTQYF.

The chain joins TRBV4-2 to TRBJ1-2; possible D gene TRBD1, 5 bases. V shed 0 bases and J shed 9 bases, with 17 bases lying between them. The CDR3 spans 15 residues. From germline, CDR1 is LGHNA and CDR2 YNFKEQ. CDR3 sequence: CASSQEMTASPRYTF. CDR3 bases: TGTGCCAGCAGCCAAGAGATGACAGCCTCCCCACGCTACACCTTC.

The chain couples TRBV2 to TRBJ2-7, with 7 bases that match TRBD1. The CDR3 totals 14 residues. V shed 6 bases, J shed 3 bases, and the junction held 8 bases outside the gene matches. Looked up from germline, CDR1 is SNHLY and CDR2 is FYNNEI. DNA of the CDR3: TGTGCCAGCAGGATCCGGGACAGTGGCTACGAGCAGTACTTC. This translates into CASRIRDSGYEQYF.

This clone was counted between two and nine times. The rearrangement uses TRBV28 and TRBJ2-7, with 7 nucleotides matching TRBD2. The V gene end was trimmed by 3 bases and the J gene end by 5 bases; junction bases not matched to a gene: 22. The CDR3 runs to 19 residues. CDR1 is MDHEN, CDR2 SYDVKM, per germline. CDR3 protein: CASSFSFREAQADVNEQYF. The CDR3 DNA follows: TGTGCCAGCAGTTTCTCTTTCCGGGAGGCTCAAGCCGATGTCAACGAGCAGTACTTC.

The chain combines TRBV9 with TRBJ1-1, with 8 nucleotides matching TRBD1. Germline V gene data show CDR1 as SGDLS and CDR2 as YYNGEE. V dropped 0 bases and J dropped 5; count of bases not matched to a gene: 6. The CDR3 runs to 15 residues. DNA for the CDR3: TGTGCCAGCAGCGTAGGGACAGGGTCGAGGACTGAAGCTTTCTTT. Its protein product is CASSVGTGSRTEAFF.

The V and J genes are TRBV19 and TRBJ1-2, with TRBD1 as a possible D gene (6 bases). The CDR3 is 14 amino acids. The V gene lost 1 base and the J gene lost 2 bases, with 8 bases spanning the gap. CDR1 and CDR2 from the germline V gene are LNHDA and SQIVND (reference sequence). CDR3 region: CASSIAGQNYGYTF. The DNA for the CDR3 is TGTGCCAGTAGTATAGCCGGACAGAACTATGGCTACACCTTC.

The sample holds a few counts of this clone. The V and J genes are TRBV4-3 and TRBJ1-5; TRBD1 aligns across 7 bases. The germline V gene encodes CDR1 LGHNA and CDR2 YSLEER. V gave up 0 bases and J gave up 1 base; unmatched junction bases: 3. CDR3 length equals 16 residues. The CDR3 is CASSQEGGQSNQPQHF. CDR3 DNA sequence: TGCGCCAGCAGCCAAGAAGGGGGCCAGAGCAATCAGCCCCAGCATTTT.

V is TRBV2 and J is TRBJ1-5; 8 bases are shared with TRBD1. CDR1 is SNHLY, CDR2 FYNNEI, per germline. The CDR3 is made up of 15 amino acids. After removal of 6 bases from V and 2 bases from J, the junction contained 6 bases not matched to a gene. The CDR3 coding sequence is TGTGCCAGCAGCTGGGACAGGTCGGGCAATCAGCCCCAGCATTTT. It specifies CASSWDRSGNQPQHF.

The chain links TRBV14 to TRBJ2-7, with 7 bases fitting TRBD2. The CDR3 loop spans 16 amino acids. Germline trimming cut 0 bases from V and 5 bases from J; bases unmatched to any gene: 10. The germline V gene has CDR1 SGHDN and CDR2 FVKESK. CDR3 residues: CASSQEAYGGRDEQYF. DNA for the CDR3: TGTGCCAGCAGCCAAGAAGCGTACGGGGGGAGGGACGAGCAGTACTTC.

This clone was found a few times. The chain combines TRBV4-2 with TRBJ1-2; the D is unclear. The CDR3 is 15 residues long. Germline V gives CDR1 LGHNA, CDR2 YNFKEQ. Trimming stripped 3 bases from V and 7 bases from J, with 18 bases between. This chain's CDR3 is CASSHAPGDQRGYTF. The CDR3 region has the DNA TGTGCCAGCAGCCATGCCCCGGGAGACCAACGTGGCTACACCTTC.

This clone was recorded once. V and J are TRBV6-5 and TRBJ2-1, with D tentatively TRBD2 (6 bases). V dropped 4 bases and J dropped 0 bases, with 13 bases sitting between them. The CDR3 loop spans 16 amino acids. Germline V CDR1 and CDR2: MNHEY, SVGAGI. For the CDR3, the DNA is TGTGCCAGCAGTTCCCCGGGAGCGGACTCCTACAATGAGCAGTTCTTC. It encodes CASSSPGADSYNEQFF.

The V call is TRBV7-2, the J call TRBJ2-1; 10 positions agree with TRBD2. The CDR3 totals 16 residues. The J segment lost 0 bases and the V segment lost 5 bases, leaving 4 bases of the junction unmatched. Germline V gene sequence: CDR1 SGHTA, CDR2 FQGNSA. In DNA form, the CDR3 reads TGTGCCAGCAGCGAGCGGGGGGGAAGCTCCTACAATGAGCAGTTCTTC. This codes for CASSERGGSSYNEQFF.

This clone was recorded a few times. The chain couples TRBV28 to TRBJ2-4, with 16 bases matching TRBD2. In germline, CDR1 is MDHEN, CDR2 SYDVKM. With 6 bases clipped from V and 2 bases from J, the junction kept 7 bases outside the gene matches. The CDR3 extends over 18 amino acids. The CDR3 protein is CASSEGLAGGLTKNIQYF. The CDR3 region has the DNA TGTGCCAGCAGCGAGGGACTAGCGGGAGGGCTTACCAAAAACATTCAGTACTTC. Combining the CDR3 with reference TRBV28 and TRBJ2-4 gives the whole variable domain DVKVTQSSRYLVKRTGEKVFLECVQDMDHENMFWYRQDPGLGLRLIYFSYDVKMKEKGDIPEGYSVSREKKERFSLILESASTNQTSMYLCASSEGLAGGLTKNIQYFGAGTRLSVL.

V usage is TRBV27 and J usage is TRBJ1-6; tentatively, D is TRBD1 (6 bases). Trimming cost V 5 bases and J 10 bases, with 15 bases left between them. The CDR3 has 14 residues. The germline CDR1 and CDR2 sequences are MNHEY and SMNVEV (reference sequence). CDR3 sequence (DNA): TGTGCCAGCAGTACCCCGGGGGGCAAATCACCCCTCCACTTT. It codes for CASSTPGGKSPLHF.

This clone showed up just a few times. The J gene is TRBJ2-2, the V gene TRBV19, with 13 bases matching TRBD2. Trimming at V came to 6 bases and at J to 4 bases, leaving 5 bases not matched to a gene. The CDR3 runs 16 residues. The germline V gene encodes CDR1 LNHDA and CDR2 SQIVND (reference sequence). This CDR3 reads CASRPRTSGSTGELFF. The CDR3 DNA sequence: TGTGCCAGTAGACCCAGGACTAGCGGGAGCACCGGGGAGCTGTTTTTT. Looking up the rest from reference TRBV19 and TRBJ2-2 gives the full variable domain: DGGITQSPKYLFRKEGQNVTLSCEQNLNHDAMYWYRQDPGQGLRLIYYSQIVNDFQKGDIAEGYSVSREKKESFPLTVTSAQKNPTAFYLCASRPRTSGSTGELFFGEGSRLTVL.

The rearrangement uses TRBV7-2 and TRBJ1-1; no clear D gene. This CDR3 has 14 amino acids. In germline, CDR1 is SGHTA, CDR2 FQGNSA. Between the trimmed V and J ends, which lost 1 base and 3 bases, there was a span of 9 bases. The CDR3 reads CASSLEELYTEAFF. The CDR3 nucleotides are TGTGCCAGCAGCTTAGAAGAGTTGTACACTGAAGCTTTCTTT.

The V call is TRBV13, the J call TRBJ2-1; possibly TRBD1 for D (5 bases). Trimming took off 5 bases at V and 7 bases at J, with 18 bases between the two ends. CDR3 length equals 15 residues. Germline V CDR1 and CDR2: PRHDT, FYEKMQ (reference sequence). The CDR3 bases are TGTGCCAGCAGCGTTACCGGCCAGGGAATGAATGAGCAGTTCTTC. This sequence encodes CASSVTGQGMNEQFF.

In this sample, this clone turned up once. J is TRBJ2-2 and V is TRBV7-6, with D possibly being TRBD1 (5 bases). With 6 bases removed from V and 5 bases from J, the gap between germline ends came to 16 bases. CDR1 is SGHVS, CDR2 FNYEAQ, per germline. This CDR3 is 15 amino acids long. CDR3 DNA sequence: TGTGCCAGCAGAGAAGTTCAGGGAACGACCGGGGAGCTGTTTTTT. Amino acids: CASREVQGTTGELFF. The complete variable domain, with remaining parts taken from reference TRBV7-6 and TRBJ2-2, reads GAGVSQSPRYKVTKRGQDVALRCDPISGHVSLYWYRQALGQGPEFLTYFNYEAQQDKSGLPNDRFSAERPEGSISTLTIQRTEQRDSAMYRCASREVQGTTGELFFGEGSRLTVL.

The chain employs TRBV9 and TRBJ2-7; D possibly corresponds to TRBD2 (5 bases). Germline V gene sequence: CDR1 SGDLS, CDR2 YYNGEE. Trimming removed 4 bases from V and 2 bases from J, with 16 bases in between. CDR3 length: 15 amino acids. CDR3 region: CASSPPHRDPYEQYF. The CDR3 nucleotides are TGTGCCAGCAGCCCCCCCCATCGGGATCCCTACGAGCAGTACTTC. The full variable domain, with the rest looked up from reference TRBV9 and TRBJ2-7, is DSGVTQTPKHLITATGQRVTLRCSPRSGDLSVYWYQQSLDQGLQFLIQYYNGEERAKGNILERFSAQQFPDLHSELNLSSLELGDSALYFCASSPPHRDPYEQYFGPGTRLTVT.

This chain uses TRBV2 with TRBJ1-1; D ambiguous. This CDR3 is 13 amino acids long. Germline CDR1 reads SNHLY; CDR2 reads FYNNEI. V gave up 1 base and J gave up 6 bases, with 9 bases separating them. CDR3 sequence reads: CASSEGPQAEAFF. CDR3 nucleotide sequence: TGTGCCAGCAGTGAAGGGCCTCAAGCTGAAGCTTTCTTT. The full variable domain, rest sourced from reference TRBV2 and TRBJ1-1, is EPEVTQTPSHQVTQMGQEVILRCVPISNHLYFYWYRQILGQKVEFLVSFYNNEISEKSEIFDDQFSVERPDGSNFTLKIRSTKLEDSAMYFCASSEGPQAEAFFGQGTRLTVV.

This chain connects TRBV6-5 to TRBJ2-2; 8 bases match TRBD1. The germline CDR1 and CDR2 sequences are MNHEY and SVGAGI. J was trimmed by 2 bases and V by 6 bases; bases with no gene match: 5. CDR3 length: 15 amino acids. In nucleotides, the CDR3 is TGTGCCAGCAGCCGTGGACAGGGAAACACCGGGGAGCTGTTTTTT. It yields the protein CASSRGQGNTGELFF.

V and J are TRBV6-5 and TRBJ2-1, with 9 bases matching TRBD2. The trim removed 5 bases at V and 7 bases at J, leaving 9 bases unmatched. The CDR3 is 15 residues long. CDR1 and CDR2 from the germline V gene are MNHEY and SVGAGI. This chain's CDR3 is CASSTPRTSANEQFF. The CDR3 nucleotides read TGTGCCAGCAGTACCCCGCGGACTAGCGCAAATGAGCAGTTCTTC.

The chain recombines TRBV21-1 with TRBJ1-5; TRBD1, the table's D call, was not compared with the DNA. TRBV21-1 corresponds to a pseudogene. The CDR3 loop spans 14 amino acids. The CDR3 loop is CASSKDQGNQPQHF. CDR3 DNA sequence: TGTGCCAGCAGCAAAGATCAGGGAAATCAGCCCCAGCATTTT.

The chain links TRBV29-1 to TRBJ1-3; tentatively, D is TRBD1 (5 bases). Per germline, CDR1 SQVTM and CDR2 ANQGSEA. The V end lost 3 bases, the J end lost 4 bases, and 13 bases lay between the germline ends. The CDR3 has 14 amino acids. The CDR3 is CSVDHTGSGNTIYF. The DNA of the CDR3 is TGCAGCGTTGACCACACAGGTTCGGGAAACACCATATATTTT.

This clone was found a few times. The V call is TRBV4-1, the J call TRBJ2-5; 11 bases line up with TRBD1. The germline V gene encodes CDR1 MGHRA and CDR2 YSYEKL. The CDR3 loop spans 16 amino acids. J lost 3 bases, V lost 3 bases, and 6 bases had no gene match. The CDR3 DNA reads TGCGCCAGCAGCCAGGCCGGGACAGGGGGGAAAGAGACCCAGTACTTC. Residues: CASSQAGTGGKETQYF.

The chain employs TRBV30 and TRBJ1-6; 12 bases are a match to TRBD1. CDR1 is GTSNPN and CDR2 is SVGIG in the germline V gene (reference sequence). The length of the CDR3 is 19 residues. Trimming removed 1 base from V and 7 bases from J; junction bases left unmatched: 14. As DNA, the CDR3 is TGTGCCTGGAGTGCGCGACCCGGGACAGGGGGCGCAAAAAATTCACCCCTCCACTTT. As protein: CAWSARPGTGGAKNSPLHF.